Below are 5 T cell receptor beta chains sequenced from a single sample in a study of cytomegalovirus exposure and HLA in healthy donors. The study ran its PCR with 60 Vbeta and 13 Jbeta primers. Some clones are missing from TCRdb's copy, which holds only in-frame ones; the method was immunoSEQ multiplex PCR. The sample has 150,000 to 200,000 clones; more than 70% are singletons. The sequencing input was PBMCs. Receptors originate from a woman aged 40 to 50 in good health and CMV-seropositive.

The J gene is TRBJ2-6, the V gene TRBV7-6; a weak D match, TRBD2 (5 bases). The germline V gene encodes CDR1 SGHVS and CDR2 FNYEAQ. The ends were cut back, 2 bases at V and 2 bases at J, with 16 bases in the middle. The CDR3 is made up of 18 amino acids. CDR3 sequence reads: CASSLNLRDMAGANVLTF. The CDR3 DNA follows: TGTGCCAGCAGCTTAAATCTACGGGATATGGCTGGGGCCAACGTCCTGACTTTC.

The rearrangement uses TRBV28 and TRBJ1-2, with 12 bases that match TRBD1. CDR3 length: 18 amino acids. CDR1 is MDHEN and CDR2 is SYDVKM in the germline V gene. V shed 4 bases, J shed 4 bases, and the junction held 13 bases outside the gene matches. This CDR3 reads CASSSGTGTGGPLYGYTF. CDR3 nucleotide sequence: TGTGCCAGCAGTTCGGGGACCGGGACAGGGGGCCCCCTCTATGGCTACACCTTC.

The CDR3 sequence: CASGLVRGTGGANTEAFF. CDR3 nucleotides: TGTGCTAGTGGTTTGGTACGGGGGACAGGGGGCGCGAACACTGAAGCTTTCTTT. The rearrangement joins TRBV12-5 to TRBJ1-1, with 12 bases lining up with TRBD1. This CDR3 is built from 18 residues. The germline gives CDR1 LGHNT, CDR2 FRNRAP. V trimming: 0 bases; J trimming: 1 base; junction bases outside the gene matches: 6.

The rearrangement uses TRBV7-9 and TRBJ1-2; TRBD1 aligns across 9 bases. The CDR3 length is 16 residues. Germline CDR1 and CDR2: SEHNR and FQNEAQ (reference sequence). V shed 0 bases, J shed 7 bases, and the junction held 9 bases outside the gene matches. CDR3 sequence (DNA): TGTGCCAGCAGCTTAGCGCTCGGACAGGGGTTCTCTGGCTACACCTTC. Translation: CASSLALGQGFSGYTF. Drawing the rest from reference TRBV7-9 and TRBJ1-2, the complete variable domain is DTGVSQNPRHKITKRGQNVTFRCDPISEHNRLYWYRQTLGQGPEFLTYFQNEAQLEKSRLLSDRFSAERPKGSFSTLEIQRTEQGDSAMYLCASSLALGQGFSGYTFGSGTRLTVV.

V usage is TRBV11-2 and J usage is TRBJ2-1; the match to TRBD1 covers 8 bases. After removal of 5 bases from V and 2 bases from J, the junction contained 5 bases not matched to a gene. This CDR3 spans 15 amino acids. Germline loops: CDR1 SGHAT, CDR2 FQNNGV. The CDR3 here is CASSLPQGAYNEQFF. CDR3 coding DNA: TGTGCCAGCAGCCTGCCACAGGGGGCCTACAATGAGCAGTTCTTC.